The 30 T cell receptor beta chains below all came from one sample that was sequenced in a study of cytomegalovirus exposure and HLA in healthy donors. The study ran its PCR with 60 Vbeta and 13 Jbeta primers. The assay was immunoSEQ multiplex PCR, and TCRdb's table has in-frame clones only and misses some. The sample records over 70,000 clones, 77% being singletons. Input material: PBMCs. The receptor set was obtained from a man under 40 in good health and CMV-seronegative.

The gene calls are TRBV19 and TRBJ2-1; the match to TRBD2 covers 9 bases. V lost 0 bases and J lost 0; bases outside the gene matches: 9. The CDR3 loop spans 19 amino acids. The V gene's germline CDR1 is LNHDA and CDR2 SQIVND (reference sequence). In nucleotides, the CDR3 is TGTGCCAGTAGTATAGATGGGACTAGCTTATGGAGCTCCTACAATGAGCAGTTCTTC. It encodes CASSIDGTSLWSSYNEQFF.

This sequence joins TRBV18 and TRBJ1-1; TRBD1 might be the D (5 bases). The CDR3 length is 18 residues. The ends were cut back, 0 bases at V and 2 bases at J, with 19 bases in the middle. Germline CDR1 is KGHSH and CDR2 is LQKENI. As DNA, the CDR3 is TGTGCCAGCTCACCACCGAGCAGGGCGAGTTTGGCTAACACTGAAGCTTTCTTT. Translating it yields CASSPPSRASLANTEAFF. The complete variable domain, with remaining parts taken from reference TRBV18 and TRBJ1-1, reads NAGVMQNPRHLVRRRGQEARLRCSPMKGHSHVYWYRQLPEEGLKFMVYLQKENIIDESGMPKERFSAEFPKEGPSILRIQQVVRGDSAAYFCASSPPSRASLANTEAFFGQGTRLTVV.

J is TRBJ1-2 and V is TRBV5-5; D is possibly TRBD1 (6 bases). Trimming pared 2 bases from V and 3 bases from J, leaving 20 bases between. CDR3 length: 17 amino acids. From germline, CDR1 is SGHKS and CDR2 YYEKEE (reference sequence). CDR3 residues: CASSLTADSKNYYGYTF. The CDR3 DNA sequence: TGTGCCAGCAGCTTAACTGCGGACAGCAAGAACTACTATGGCTACACCTTC.

The V gene is TRBV6-5, the J gene TRBJ2-7, with 7 bases that match TRBD2. The V gene end was trimmed by 2 bases and the J gene end by 3 bases; junction bases not matched to a gene: 4. The CDR3 contains 14 residues. CDR1 MNHEY and CDR2 SVGAGI come from the germline V gene. CDR3 nucleotides: TGTGCCAGCAGTTACAGAGGGACTAACTACGAGCAGTACTTC. Its translation: CASSYRGTNYEQYF.

The chain couples TRBV28 to TRBJ1-2; D not resolved. The CDR3 is 13 amino acids. CDR1 and CDR2 (germline): MDHEN, SYDVKM. Trimming pared 6 bases from V and 1 base from J, leaving 9 bases between. This CDR3 is CASRTTGNYGYTF. The CDR3 DNA reads TGTGCCAGCAGAACGACTGGTAACTATGGCTACACCTTC.

The V call is TRBV15, the J call TRBJ1-4; 10 nucleotides match TRBD1. V lost 3 bases and J lost 8; bases outside the gene matches: 3. CDR1 and CDR2 from the germline V gene are LNHNV and YYDKDF (reference sequence). The CDR3 is 14 amino acids. The CDR3, as DNA: TGTGCCACCAGCAGCGGGGACAGGGGCGAAAAACTGTTTTTT. Residues: CATSSGDRGEKLFF. The variable domain in full, completed from reference TRBV15 and TRBJ1-4, reads DAMVIQNPRYQVTQFGKPVTLSCSQTLNHNVMYWYQQKSSQAPKLLFHYYDKDFNNEADTPDNFQSRRPNTSFCFLDIRSPGLGDTAMYLCATSSGDRGEKLFFGSGTQLSVL.

Concerning this clone itself: At the DNA level, this CDR3 is encoded by other sequences in the same sample as well. The J gene is TRBJ1-2, the V gene TRBV6-6; tentative D call: TRBD1 (5 bases). Germline assignment: CDR1 MNHNY and CDR2 SVGAGI (reference sequence). The ends were cut back, 0 bases at V and 3 bases at J, with 11 bases in the middle. The CDR3 has 15 amino acids. The CDR3, as DNA: TGTGCCAGCAGTTACTCGACGGGAGGGGACTATGGCTACACCTTC. Residues: CASSYSTGGDYGYTF.

This clone was picked up a small number of times. This chain's CDR3 is CASRYTGGTEAFF. The CDR3 nucleotides read TGTGCCAGCAGATACACAGGGGGCACTGAAGCTTTCTTT. The chain combines TRBV6-6 with TRBJ1-1; 8 bases agree with TRBD1. The CDR3 extends over 13 amino acids. Germline V CDR1 and CDR2: MNHNY, SVGAGI (reference sequence). The V and J ends lost 6 bases and 4 bases, in that order; junction bases with no gene match: 4.

V and J are TRBV7-2 and TRBJ2-3, with 8 bases matching TRBD2. The CDR3 totals 16 residues. V was pared by 3 bases and J by 0 bases, with 5 bases of the junction left unmatched. Germline V gene sequence: CDR1 SGHTA, CDR2 FQGNSA. CDR3 nucleotide sequence: TGTGCCAGCAGCTTCACTAGCGGCTATAGCACAGATACGCAGTATTTT. Translating gives CASSFTSGYSTDTQYF.

In its sample, this clone is medium-sized (0.01 to 0.1%). The CDR3: CASSFGQGAFF. The CDR3 nucleotides are TGTGCCAGCAGCTTCGGACAGGGGGCTTTCTTT. The genes are TRBV5-6 and TRBJ1-1; 9 bases line up with TRBD1. The germline V gene encodes CDR1 SGHDT and CDR2 YYEEEE. The CDR3 is 11 residues long. V was clipped by 2 bases and J by 11 bases; unmatched bases: 1.

The V and J genes are TRBV10-3 and TRBJ2-5; 9 nucleotides align to TRBD1. The V gene's germline CDR1 is ENHRY and CDR2 SYGVKD. The ends lost 6 bases at V and 6 bases at J; junction bases unmatched: 5. This CDR3 region has 13 residues. The CDR3 DNA is TGTGCCATCAGATCGGGACAGGGAAAGACCCAGTACTTC. Its protein product is CAIRSGQGKTQYF.

This clone was detected a few times. The chain is built from TRBV19 and TRBJ1-1; TRBD1 might be the D (5 bases). The CDR3 extends over 16 amino acids. Germline V CDR1 and CDR2: LNHDA, SQIVND (reference sequence). Trimming stripped 5 bases from V and 2 bases from J, with 18 bases between. The CDR3 bases are TGTGCCAGTAGTGGGGGGTGGAAGCACCTCAACACTGAAGCTTTCTTT. Protein: CASSGGWKHLNTEAFF. Together with reference TRBV19 and TRBJ1-1, the CDR3 gives the full variable domain: DGGITQSPKYLFRKEGQNVTLSCEQNLNHDAMYWYRQDPGQGLRLIYYSQIVNDFQKGDIAEGYSVSREKKESFPLTVTSAQKNPTAFYLCASSGGWKHLNTEAFFGQGTRLTVV.

The gene calls are TRBV19 and TRBJ1-5; TRBD1 might be the D (5 bases). V was trimmed by 5 bases and J by 3 bases, leaving 14 bases between them. Germline values: CDR1 LNHDA, CDR2 SQIVND (reference sequence). The CDR3 runs to 15 residues. In nucleotides, the CDR3 is TGTGCCAGTAGTCCTTTTGCGGACACCAATCAGCCCCAGCATTTT. Its translation is CASSPFADTNQPQHF.

CDR3 sequence reads: CASSLGLAGGPLYF. The CDR3 DNA sequence: TGTGCCAGCAGCTTAGGCCTAGCGGGAGGGCCACTGTACTTC. The V and J genes are TRBV7-9 and TRBJ2-7, with TRBD2 matching 12 bases. Germline values: CDR1 SEHNR, CDR2 FQNEAQ (reference sequence). The CDR3 totals 14 residues. Germline trimming cut 1 base from V and 12 bases from J; bases unmatched to any gene: 7.

J is TRBJ2-7 and V is TRBV30; 9 positions agree with TRBD2. CDR3 size: 13 residues. Germline-derived CDR1 and CDR2 are GTSNPN and SVGIG (reference sequence). J lost 7 bases, V lost 3 bases, and 7 bases had no gene match. The CDR3 DNA reads TGTGCCTGGAGAATCGCGGGAGGGTTTGAGCAGTACTTC. Protein sequence: CAWRIAGGFEQYF.

This sequence joins TRBV28 and TRBJ2-5; 8 nucleotides align to TRBD1. This CDR3 region has 14 residues. The trim removed 2 bases at V and 5 bases at J, leaving 4 bases unmatched. CDR1 and CDR2 (germline): MDHEN, SYDVKM. The CDR3 here is CASSLIRGLETQYF. In DNA, the CDR3 is TGTGCCAGCAGTTTAATCAGGGGGCTGGAGACCCAGTACTTC.

The chain uses TRBV2 and TRBJ1-2; tentatively, D is TRBD1 (6 bases). Trimming removed 5 bases from V and 6 bases from J, with 16 bases in between. CDR1 is SNHLY, CDR2 FYNNEI, per germline. This CDR3 is 14 amino acids long. The CDR3 sequence is CASSSLGGADGYTF. The CDR3 region has the DNA TGTGCCAGCAGTAGCCTGGGGGGGGCCGATGGCTACACCTTC.

The rearrangement links TRBV21-1 to TRBJ1-1; TRBD1, the table's D call, lacks a check against the DNA. TRBV21-1 is deemed a pseudogene. This CDR3 region has 11 residues. The CDR3 DNA reads as TGTGCCAGTACAAACAGGGGAGGAGCTTTCTTT. Its translation is CASTNRGGAFF.

J is TRBJ1-5 and V is TRBV7-9; TRBD1 aligns across 9 bases. The CDR3 runs to 15 residues. Germline V gene lookup returns CDR1 SEHNR and CDR2 FQNEAQ (reference sequence). V trimming: 5 bases; J trimming: 2 bases; junction bases outside the gene matches: 4. The CDR3 nucleotides read TGTGCCAGCAGCCCAACAGGGGGCCGCAATCAGCCCCAGCATTTT. Translation gives CASSPTGGRNQPQHF. Complete variable domain (other parts from reference TRBV7-9 and TRBJ1-5): DTGVSQNPRHKITKRGQNVTFRCDPISEHNRLYWYRQTLGQGPEFLTYFQNEAQLEKSRLLSDRFSAERPKGSFSTLEIQRTEQGDSAMYLCASSPTGGRNQPQHFGDGTRLSIL.

This chain connects TRBV28 to TRBJ1-2, with 11 bases identical to TRBD1. Germline CDR1 is MDHEN and CDR2 is SYDVKM. Trimming removed 3 bases from V and 8 bases from J; junction bases left unmatched: 14. CDR3 length: 17 amino acids. The CDR3 reads CASSFSPDRGPLRGYTF. CDR3 coding DNA: TGTGCCAGCAGTTTTTCCCCGGACAGGGGGCCATTGAGGGGCTACACCTTC.

The J gene is TRBJ1-2, the V gene TRBV7-9; possibly TRBD1 for D (5 bases). Per germline, CDR1 SEHNR and CDR2 FQNEAQ (reference sequence). Trimming removed 2 bases from V and 6 bases from J, with 13 bases in between. This CDR3 has 14 amino acids. CDR3 amino acids: CASSLRGADNGYTF. The CDR3 DNA reads TGTGCCAGCAGCTTACGCGGGGCCGACAATGGCTACACCTTC.

This sequence joins TRBV6-1 and TRBJ1-1, with no clear D. V lost 1 base, J lost 1 base, and 7 bases lay in between. CDR1 and CDR2 (germline): MNHNS, SASEGT. The CDR3 contains 14 residues. The CDR3 region has the DNA TGTGCCAGCAGTGAAGGGCAGTCGAACACTGAAGCTTTCTTT. This sequence encodes CASSEGQSNTEAFF.

This clone turned up a few times. CDR3 in DNA: TGTGCCAGCCAATCCAATTACGAGCAGTACTTC. This codes for CASQSNYEQYF. J is TRBJ2-7 and V is TRBV27; D gene uncertain. The CDR3 is 11 amino acids. CDR1 is MNHEY, CDR2 SMNVEV, per germline (reference sequence). Trimming stripped 8 bases from V and 4 bases from J, with 9 bases between.

The chain is built from TRBV7-9 and TRBJ1-1; D is uncertain. This CDR3 is 15 amino acids long. Trimming left V 2 bases short and J 3 bases short, with 13 bases between. Germline V lookup: CDR1 SEHNR, CDR2 FQNEAQ (reference sequence). CDR3 region: CASSLFLDPYTEAFF. The CDR3 coding sequence is TGTGCCAGCAGCTTATTCTTAGATCCTTACACTGAAGCTTTCTTT.

This clone turned up a few times. The chain couples TRBV2 to TRBJ1-5; D not resolved. This CDR3 region has 13 residues. The germline V gene has CDR1 SNHLY and CDR2 FYNNEI. V was pared by 3 bases and J by 6 bases, with 9 bases between. The CDR3 here is CASSDETTQPQHF. CDR3 in DNA: TGTGCCAGCAGTGACGAGACAACTCAGCCCCAGCATTTT.

The rearrangement joins TRBV9 to TRBJ2-3; 10 nucleotides align to TRBD1. The germline V gene encodes CDR1 SGDLS and CDR2 YYNGEE. CDR3 length: 16 amino acids. Trimming cost V 0 bases and J 1 base; bases outside gene matches: 2. CDR3 bases: TGTGCCAGCAGCGTAGAAGGGACAGGGGGCACAGATACGCAGTATTTT. It specifies CASSVEGTGGTDTQYF.

The rearrangement joins TRBV7-4 to TRBJ1-6, with TRBD1 matching 7 bases. V lost 4 bases, J lost 5 bases, and 5 bases stayed unmatched. Germline V lookup: CDR1 SGHVT, CDR2 SQSDAQ. This CDR3 is 15 amino acids long. CDR3 region: CASSSTGTHNSPLHF. The CDR3 DNA is TGTGCCAGCAGCTCGACAGGGACCCATAATTCACCCCTCCACTTT.

The genes are TRBV5-1 and TRBJ1-4; TRBD1 matches 8 bases. The CDR3 has 15 amino acids. CDR1 is SGHRS and CDR2 is YFSETQ in the germline V gene. V trimming: 4 bases; J trimming: 5 bases; junction bases outside the gene matches: 7. The CDR3 is CASSNGQGGNEKLFF. CDR3 sequence (DNA): TGCGCCAGCAGCAACGGACAGGGCGGGAATGAAAAACTGTTTTTT.

This sequence joins TRBV4-3 and TRBJ1-2; D unclear. The V gene's germline CDR1 is LGHNA and CDR2 YSLEER. This CDR3 contains 15 residues. The V end was cut by 3 bases, the J end by 2 bases, with 13 bases between. CDR3 nucleotide sequence: TGCGCCAGCAGCCAGCAGTTTGCACCGAACTATGGCTACACCTTC. It is translated as CASSQQFAPNYGYTF.

The V call is TRBV7-9, the J call TRBJ2-2; D gene uncertain. Germline V gene data show CDR1 as SEHNR and CDR2 as FQNEAQ (reference sequence). CDR3 length equals 14 residues. The V end lost 2 bases, the J end lost 6 bases, and 10 bases lay between the germline ends. CDR3 protein: CASSLSVSAGELFF. The CDR3 DNA follows: TGTGCCAGCAGCTTAAGCGTCAGTGCCGGGGAGCTGTTTTTT.